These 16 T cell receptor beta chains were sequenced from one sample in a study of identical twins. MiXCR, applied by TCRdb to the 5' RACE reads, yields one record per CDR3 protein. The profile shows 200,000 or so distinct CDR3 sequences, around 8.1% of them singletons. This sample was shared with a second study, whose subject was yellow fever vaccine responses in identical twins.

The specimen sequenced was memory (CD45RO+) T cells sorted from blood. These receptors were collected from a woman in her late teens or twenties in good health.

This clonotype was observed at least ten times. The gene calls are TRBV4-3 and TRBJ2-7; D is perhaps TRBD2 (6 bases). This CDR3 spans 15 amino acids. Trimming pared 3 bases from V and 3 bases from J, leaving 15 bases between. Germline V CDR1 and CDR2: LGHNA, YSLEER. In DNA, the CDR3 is TGCGCCAGCAGCCATACACAGGAGGGGATCTACGAGCAGTACTTC. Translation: CASSHTQEGIYEQYF.

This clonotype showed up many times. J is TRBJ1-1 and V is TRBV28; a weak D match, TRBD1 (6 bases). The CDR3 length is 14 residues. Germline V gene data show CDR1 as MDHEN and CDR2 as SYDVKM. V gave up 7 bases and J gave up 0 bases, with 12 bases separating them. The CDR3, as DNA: TGTGCCAGCACCGGGGGCAGAATGAACACTGAAGCTTTCTTT. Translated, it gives CASTGGRMNTEAFF.

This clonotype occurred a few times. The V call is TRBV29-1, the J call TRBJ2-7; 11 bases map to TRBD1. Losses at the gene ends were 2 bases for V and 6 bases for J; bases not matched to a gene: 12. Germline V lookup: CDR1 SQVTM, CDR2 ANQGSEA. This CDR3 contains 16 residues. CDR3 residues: CSVENPAGTGGTEQYF. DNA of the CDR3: TGCAGCGTTGAAAATCCCGCCGGGACAGGGGGGACCGAGCAGTACTTC.

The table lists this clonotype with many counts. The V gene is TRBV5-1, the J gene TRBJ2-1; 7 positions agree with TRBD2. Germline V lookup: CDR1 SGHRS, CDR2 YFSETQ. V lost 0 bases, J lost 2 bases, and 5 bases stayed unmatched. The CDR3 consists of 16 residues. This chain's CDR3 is CASSLVGGSAYNEQFF. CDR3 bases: TGCGCCAGCAGCTTGGTTGGCGGGAGTGCCTACAATGAGCAGTTCTTC.

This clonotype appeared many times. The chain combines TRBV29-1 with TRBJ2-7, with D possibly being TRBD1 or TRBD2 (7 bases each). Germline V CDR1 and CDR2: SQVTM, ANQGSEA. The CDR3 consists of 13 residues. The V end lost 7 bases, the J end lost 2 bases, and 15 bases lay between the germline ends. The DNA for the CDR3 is TGCAGCGCGGCGCAGGGGGGGCCCTACGAGCAGTACTTC. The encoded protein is CSAAQGGPYEQYF.

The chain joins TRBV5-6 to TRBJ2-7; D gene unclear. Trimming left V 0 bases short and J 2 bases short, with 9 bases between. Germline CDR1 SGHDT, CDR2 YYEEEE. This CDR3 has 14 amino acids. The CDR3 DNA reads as TGTGCCAGCAGCTTGGGGGCAGGTACCTACGAGCAGTACTTC. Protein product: CASSLGAGTYEQYF.

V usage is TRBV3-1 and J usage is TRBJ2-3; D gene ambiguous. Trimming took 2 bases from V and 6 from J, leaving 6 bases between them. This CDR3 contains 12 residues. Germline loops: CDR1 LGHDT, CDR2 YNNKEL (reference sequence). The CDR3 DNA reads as TGTGCCAGCAGCCAAACTCTGGATACGCAGTATTTT. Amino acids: CASSQTLDTQYF.

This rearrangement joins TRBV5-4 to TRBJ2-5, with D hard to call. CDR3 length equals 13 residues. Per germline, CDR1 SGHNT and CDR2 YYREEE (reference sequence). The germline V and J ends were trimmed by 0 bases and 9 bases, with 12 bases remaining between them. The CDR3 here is CASSLGATPPQYF. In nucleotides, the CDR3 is TGTGCCAGCAGCTTGGGAGCGACCCCGCCCCAGTACTTC.

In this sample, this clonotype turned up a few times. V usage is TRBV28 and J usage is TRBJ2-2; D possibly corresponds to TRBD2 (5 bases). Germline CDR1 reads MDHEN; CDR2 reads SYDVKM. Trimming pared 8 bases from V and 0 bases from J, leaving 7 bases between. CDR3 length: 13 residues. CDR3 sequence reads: CASRGSNTGELFF. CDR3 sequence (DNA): TGTGCCAGCCGGGGATCGAACACCGGGGAGCTGTTTTTT.

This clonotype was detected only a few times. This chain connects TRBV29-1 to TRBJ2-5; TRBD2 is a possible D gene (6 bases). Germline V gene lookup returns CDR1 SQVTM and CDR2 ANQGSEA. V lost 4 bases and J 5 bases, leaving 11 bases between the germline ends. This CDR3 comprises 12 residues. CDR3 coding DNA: TGCAGCGTTGTACTAGCCGGGGAGACCCAGTACTTC. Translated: CSVVLAGETQYF.

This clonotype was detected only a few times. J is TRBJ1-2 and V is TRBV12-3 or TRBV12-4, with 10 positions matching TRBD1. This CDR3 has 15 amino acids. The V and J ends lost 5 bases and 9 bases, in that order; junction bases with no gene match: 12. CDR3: CASSQWTGGEGSYTF. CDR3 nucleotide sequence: TGTGCCAGCAGTCAATGGACAGGGGGAGAAGGGAGCTACACCTTC.

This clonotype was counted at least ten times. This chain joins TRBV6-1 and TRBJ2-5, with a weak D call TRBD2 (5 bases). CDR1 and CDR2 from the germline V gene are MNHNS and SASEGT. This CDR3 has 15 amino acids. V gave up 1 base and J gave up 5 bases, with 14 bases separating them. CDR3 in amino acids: CASSEGSSLRETQYF. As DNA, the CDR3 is TGTGCCAGCAGTGAAGGCTCTAGCCTCCGGGAGACCCAGTACTTC.

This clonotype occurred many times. CDR3 sequence reads: CASSPTLRGSRDTIYF. In nucleotides, the CDR3 is TGTGCCAGCAGCCCTACCCTTCGGGGGTCGAGGGACACCATATATTTT. J is TRBJ1-3 and V is TRBV12-3 or TRBV12-4, with D perhaps TRBD1 (5 bases). Deletions cut 6 bases from V and 8 bases from J, with 23 bases between. This CDR3 has 16 amino acids.

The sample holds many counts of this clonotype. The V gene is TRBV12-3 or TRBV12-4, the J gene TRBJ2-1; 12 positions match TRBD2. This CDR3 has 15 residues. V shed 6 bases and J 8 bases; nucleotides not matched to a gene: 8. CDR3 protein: CASRPTSGSLYEQFF. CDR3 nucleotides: TGTGCCAGCAGGCCGACTAGCGGGAGTCTCTATGAGCAGTTCTTC.

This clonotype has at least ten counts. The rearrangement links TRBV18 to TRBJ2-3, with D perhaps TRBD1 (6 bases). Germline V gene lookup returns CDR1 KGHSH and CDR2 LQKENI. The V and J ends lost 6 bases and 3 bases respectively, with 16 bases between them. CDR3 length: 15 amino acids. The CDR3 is CASSLGTPGTDTQYF. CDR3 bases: TGTGCCAGCTCCCTAGGGACACCAGGAACAGATACGCAGTATTTT.

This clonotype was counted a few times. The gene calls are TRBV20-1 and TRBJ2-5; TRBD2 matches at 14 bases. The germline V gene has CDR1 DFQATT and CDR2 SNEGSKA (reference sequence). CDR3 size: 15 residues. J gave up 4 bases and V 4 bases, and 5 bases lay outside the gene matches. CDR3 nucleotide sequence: TGCAGTGCTACCGGACTAGCGGGAGGTGGAGAGACCCAGTACTTC. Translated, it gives CSATGLAGGGETQYF.